This T cell receptor (beta chain) was found in a study of T cell changes during pregnancy in multiple sclerosis (dated by TCRdb to between 2017 and 2020). For the study in its entirety: In women with multiple sclerosis, the researchers looked at how the T cell repertoire shifted as pregnancy progressed.

Library generation was performed with the immunoSEQ multiplex PCR assay. What TCRdb holds here is the immuneACCESS table cut down to in-frame rearrangements. Part of the clones is not present; checked against another copy, under half of the missing clones reflect an unresolved V gene, and the others are unexplained. The sample contains almost 95,000 clones, 80% to 95% of them found a single time. The ten most abundant clones make up more than 1.5% of the sample. About this clone: The clone's antigen remains unknown. Per-base qualities were not stored, and no clone one base away is much larger.

V loses 4 bases of germline sequence and J loses 2 bases, and the interval between the two ends is 6 bases. The CDR3 spans 13 residues, from the cysteine through the phenylalanine. The DNA shown is the 39-base CDR3, in frame from base 1. CDR1 MNHNY and CDR2 SVGAGI are derived from the germline V gene (reference sequence). Sequencing was performed on peripheral blood, taken in the first trimester of pregnancy. In this chain, TRBV6-6 is recombined with TRBJ1-5; the D gene cannot be resolved reliably. The sequence was obtained from a female donor with multiple sclerosis, enrolled in a pregnancy study. The DNA is TGTGCCAGCAGTTTTATTGGCAATCAGCCCCAGCATTTT. Translated, this is CASSFIGNQPQHF.